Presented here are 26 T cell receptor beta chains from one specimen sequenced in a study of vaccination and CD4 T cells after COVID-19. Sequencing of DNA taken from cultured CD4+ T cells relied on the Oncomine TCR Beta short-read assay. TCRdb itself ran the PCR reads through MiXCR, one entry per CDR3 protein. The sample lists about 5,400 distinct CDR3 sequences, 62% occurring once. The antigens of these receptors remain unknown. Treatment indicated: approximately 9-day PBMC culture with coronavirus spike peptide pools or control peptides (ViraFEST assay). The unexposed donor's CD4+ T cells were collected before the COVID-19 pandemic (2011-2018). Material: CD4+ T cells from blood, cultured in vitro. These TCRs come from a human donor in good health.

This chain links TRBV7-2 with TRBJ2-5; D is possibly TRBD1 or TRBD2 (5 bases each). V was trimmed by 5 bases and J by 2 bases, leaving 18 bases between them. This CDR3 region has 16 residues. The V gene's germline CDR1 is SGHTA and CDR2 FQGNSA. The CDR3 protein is CASSHGKGAWQETQYF. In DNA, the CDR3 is TGTGCCAGCAGCCACGGGAAAGGGGCTTGGCAAGAGACCCAGTACTTC.

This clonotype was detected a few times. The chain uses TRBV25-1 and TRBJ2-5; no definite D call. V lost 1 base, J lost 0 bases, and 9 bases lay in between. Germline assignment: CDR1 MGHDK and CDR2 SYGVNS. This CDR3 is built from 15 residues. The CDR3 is CASSESPPYQETQYF. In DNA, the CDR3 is TGTGCCAGCAGTGAATCCCCTCCGTACCAAGAGACCCAGTACTTC.

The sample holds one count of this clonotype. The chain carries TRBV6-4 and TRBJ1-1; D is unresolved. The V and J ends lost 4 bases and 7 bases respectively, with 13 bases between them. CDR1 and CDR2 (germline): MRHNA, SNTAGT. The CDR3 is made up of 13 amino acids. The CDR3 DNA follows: TGTGCCAGCAGTGGAACTGAGCCGGGTGAAGCTTTCTTT. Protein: CASSGTEPGEAFF.

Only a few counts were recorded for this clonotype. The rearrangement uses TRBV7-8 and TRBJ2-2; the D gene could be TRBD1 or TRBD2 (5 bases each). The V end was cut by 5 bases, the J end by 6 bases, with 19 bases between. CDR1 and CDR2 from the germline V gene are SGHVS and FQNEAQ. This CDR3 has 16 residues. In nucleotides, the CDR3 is TGTGCCAGCAGCCAGGGTGGCAGGAGCGGTGCCGGGGAGCTGTTTTTT. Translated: CASSQGGRSGAGELFF.

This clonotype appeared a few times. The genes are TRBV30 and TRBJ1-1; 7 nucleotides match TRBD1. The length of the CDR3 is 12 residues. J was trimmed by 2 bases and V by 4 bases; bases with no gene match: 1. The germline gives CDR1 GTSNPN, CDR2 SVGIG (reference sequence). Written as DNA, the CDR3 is TGTGCCTGGACAGGGGGAAACACTGAAGCTTTCTTT. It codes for CAWTGGNTEAFF.

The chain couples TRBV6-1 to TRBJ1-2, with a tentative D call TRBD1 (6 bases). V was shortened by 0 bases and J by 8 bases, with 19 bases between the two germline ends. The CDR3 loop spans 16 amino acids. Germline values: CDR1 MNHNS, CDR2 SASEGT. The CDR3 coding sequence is TGTGCCAGCAGTGAAGCGGGCACAGGGACCCTCTTCGGCTACACCTTC. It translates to CASSEAGTGTLFGYTF.

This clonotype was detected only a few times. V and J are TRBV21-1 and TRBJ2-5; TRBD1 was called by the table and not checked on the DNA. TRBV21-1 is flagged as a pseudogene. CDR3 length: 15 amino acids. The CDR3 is CALCLDRGLGETQYF. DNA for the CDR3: TGTGCGTTATGTTTGGACAGGGGGCTGGGTGAGACCCAGTACTTC.

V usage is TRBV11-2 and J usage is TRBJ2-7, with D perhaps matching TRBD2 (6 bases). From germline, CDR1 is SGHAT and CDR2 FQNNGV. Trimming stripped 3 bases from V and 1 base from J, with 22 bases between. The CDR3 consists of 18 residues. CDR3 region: CASSFGDWGVVVSYEQYF. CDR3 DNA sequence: TGTGCCAGCAGCTTCGGTGATTGGGGGGTGGTTGTATCCTACGAGCAGTACTTC.

This chain's CDR3 is CASSPGAGVRQPQHF. DNA for the CDR3: TGTGCCAGCAGTCCTGGGGCAGGGGTCCGGCAGCCCCAGCATTTT. This sequence joins TRBV12-3 or TRBV12-4 and TRBJ1-5, with D perhaps TRBD1 (6 bases). This CDR3 has 15 amino acids. Trimming took 5 bases from V and 7 from J, leaving 18 bases between them.

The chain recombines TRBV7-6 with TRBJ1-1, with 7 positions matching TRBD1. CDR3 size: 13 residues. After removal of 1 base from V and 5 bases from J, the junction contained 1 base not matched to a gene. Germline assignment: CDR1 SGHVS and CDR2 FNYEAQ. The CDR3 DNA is TGTGCCAGCAGCTTAGGACAGGGAACTGAAGCTTTCTTT. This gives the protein CASSLGQGTEAFF. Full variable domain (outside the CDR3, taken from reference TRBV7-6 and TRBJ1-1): GAGVSQSPRYKVTKRGQDVALRCDPISGHVSLYWYRQALGQGPEFLTYFNYEAQQDKSGLPNDRFSAERPEGSISTLTIQRTEQRDSAMYRCASSLGQGTEAFFGQGTRLTVV.

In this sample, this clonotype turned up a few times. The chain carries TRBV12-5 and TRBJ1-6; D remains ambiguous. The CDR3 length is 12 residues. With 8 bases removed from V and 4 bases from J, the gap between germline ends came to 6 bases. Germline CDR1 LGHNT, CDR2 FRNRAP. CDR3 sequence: CASSDYNSPLHF. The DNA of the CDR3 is TGTGCTAGTAGCGATTATAATTCACCCCTCCACTTT.

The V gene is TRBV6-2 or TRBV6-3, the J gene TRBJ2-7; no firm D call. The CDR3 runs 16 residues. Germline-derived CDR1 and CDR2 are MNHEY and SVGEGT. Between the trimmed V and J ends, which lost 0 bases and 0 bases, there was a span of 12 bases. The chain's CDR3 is CASSYSSKRVSYEQYF. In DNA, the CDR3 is TGTGCCAGCAGTTACTCGAGTAAACGGGTCTCCTACGAGCAGTACTTC.

The chain's CDR3 is CASRTTGGGGYTF. The CDR3 nucleotides are TGTGCCAGCAGGACAACGGGGGGCGGGGGCTACACCTTC. V usage is TRBV12-3 or TRBV12-4 and J usage is TRBJ1-2; possible D gene TRBD1, 6 bases. This CDR3 has 13 amino acids. V shed 6 bases and J shed 8 bases, with 16 bases lying between them.

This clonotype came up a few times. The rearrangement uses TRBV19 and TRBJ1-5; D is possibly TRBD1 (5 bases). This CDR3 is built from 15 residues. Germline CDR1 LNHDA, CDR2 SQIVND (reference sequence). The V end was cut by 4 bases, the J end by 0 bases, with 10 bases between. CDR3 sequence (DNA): TGTGCCAGTAGTAAAAGGACACTTAGCAATCAGCCCCAGCATTTT. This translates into CASSKRTLSNQPQHF. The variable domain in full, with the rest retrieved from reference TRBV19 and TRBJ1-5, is DGGITQSPKYLFRKEGQNVTLSCEQNLNHDAMYWYRQDPGQGLRLIYYSQIVNDFQKGDIAEGYSVSREKKESFPLTVTSAQKNPTAFYLCASSKRTLSNQPQHFGDGTRLSIL.

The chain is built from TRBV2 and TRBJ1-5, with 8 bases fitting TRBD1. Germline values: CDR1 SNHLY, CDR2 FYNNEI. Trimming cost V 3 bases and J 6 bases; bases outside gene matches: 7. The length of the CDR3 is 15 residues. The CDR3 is CASSEGRGQGQPQHF. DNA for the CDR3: TGTGCCAGCAGTGAGGGCAGGGGGCAGGGTCAGCCCCAGCATTTT.

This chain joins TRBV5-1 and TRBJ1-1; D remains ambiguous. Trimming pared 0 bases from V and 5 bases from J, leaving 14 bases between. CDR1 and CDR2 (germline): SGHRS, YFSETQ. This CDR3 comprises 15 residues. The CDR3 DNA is TGCGCCAGCAGCTTGGAGGGCAGGAGAGGGACTGAAGCTTTCTTT. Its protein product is CASSLEGRRGTEAFF.

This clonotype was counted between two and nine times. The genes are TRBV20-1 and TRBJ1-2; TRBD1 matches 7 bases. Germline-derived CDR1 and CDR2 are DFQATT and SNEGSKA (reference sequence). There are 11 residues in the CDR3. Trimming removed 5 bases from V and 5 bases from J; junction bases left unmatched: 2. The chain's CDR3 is CSAGTDYGYTF. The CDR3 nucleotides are TGCAGTGCTGGGACAGATTATGGCTACACCTTC.

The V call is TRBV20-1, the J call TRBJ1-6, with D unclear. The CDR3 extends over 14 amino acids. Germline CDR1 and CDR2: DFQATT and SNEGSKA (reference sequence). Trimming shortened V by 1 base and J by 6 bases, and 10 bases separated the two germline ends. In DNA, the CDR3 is TGCAGTGCTAGAGTAGTCGGTTTTAATTCACCCCTCCACTTT. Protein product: CSARVVGFNSPLHF.

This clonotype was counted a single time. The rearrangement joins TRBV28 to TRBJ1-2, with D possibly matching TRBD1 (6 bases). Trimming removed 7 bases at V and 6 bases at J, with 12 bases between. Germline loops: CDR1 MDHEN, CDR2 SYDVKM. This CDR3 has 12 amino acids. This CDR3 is CASTPDRNGYTF. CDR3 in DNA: TGTGCCAGCACCCCGGACAGAAATGGCTACACCTTC.

CDR3 DNA sequence: TGCAGTGCTAACAGGGCAGACAATCAGCCCCAGCATTTT. As protein: CSANRADNQPQHF. This chain connects TRBV20-1 to TRBJ1-5, with D possibly matching TRBD1 (6 bases). This CDR3 contains 13 residues. The germline V gene has CDR1 DFQATT and CDR2 SNEGSKA (reference sequence). V was cut by 4 bases and J by 3 bases, with 10 bases left in between.

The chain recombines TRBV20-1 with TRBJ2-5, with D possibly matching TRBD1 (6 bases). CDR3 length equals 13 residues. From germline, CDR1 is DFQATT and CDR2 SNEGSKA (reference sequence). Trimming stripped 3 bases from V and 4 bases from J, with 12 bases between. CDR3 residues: CSASPRGVETQYF. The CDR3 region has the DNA TGCAGTGCTAGCCCCAGGGGAGTAGAGACCCAGTACTTC.

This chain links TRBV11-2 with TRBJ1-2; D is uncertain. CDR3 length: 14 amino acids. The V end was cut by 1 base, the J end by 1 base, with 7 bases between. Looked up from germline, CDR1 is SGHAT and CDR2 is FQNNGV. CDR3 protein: CASSLVKFNYGYTF. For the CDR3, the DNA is TGTGCCAGCAGCTTAGTGAAGTTTAACTATGGCTACACCTTC.

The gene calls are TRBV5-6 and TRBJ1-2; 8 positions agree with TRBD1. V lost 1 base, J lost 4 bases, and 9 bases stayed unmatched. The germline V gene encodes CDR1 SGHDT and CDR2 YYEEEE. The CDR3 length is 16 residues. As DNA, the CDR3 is TGTGCCAGCAGCTTGCGGACAGGGTTTCTTTCCTATGGCTACACCTTC. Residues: CASSLRTGFLSYGYTF.

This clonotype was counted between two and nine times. The CDR3 reads CASSLAVITGELFF. The CDR3 region has the DNA TGCGCCAGCAGCTTGGCCGTTATCACCGGGGAGCTGTTTTTT. The chain combines TRBV5-1 with TRBJ2-2; D remains unclear. Trimming removed 0 bases from V and 4 bases from J, with 7 bases in between. CDR1 and CDR2 (germline): SGHRS, YFSETQ. The CDR3 has 14 residues.

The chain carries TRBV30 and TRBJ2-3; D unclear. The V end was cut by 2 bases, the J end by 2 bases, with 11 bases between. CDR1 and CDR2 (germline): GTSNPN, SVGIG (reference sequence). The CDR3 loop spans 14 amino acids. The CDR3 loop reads CAWSPLGPTDTQYF. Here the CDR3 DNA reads TGTGCCTGGAGTCCACTCGGGCCCACAGATACGCAGTATTTT. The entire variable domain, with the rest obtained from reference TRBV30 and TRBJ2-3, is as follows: SQTIHQWPATLVQPVGSPLSLECTVEGTSNPNLYWYRQAAGRGLQLLFYSVGIGQISSEVPQNLSASRPQDRQFILSSKKLLLSDSGFYLCAWSPLGPTDTQYFGPGTRLTVL.

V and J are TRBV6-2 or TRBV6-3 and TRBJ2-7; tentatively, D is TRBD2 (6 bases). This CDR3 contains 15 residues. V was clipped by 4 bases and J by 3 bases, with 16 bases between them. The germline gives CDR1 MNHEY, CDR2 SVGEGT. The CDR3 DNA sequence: TGTGCCAGCAGTTTAATGGAGGGCATAAGCTACGAGCAGTACTTC. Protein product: CASSLMEGISYEQYF.